This T cell receptor beta chain was recorded in a study of blood T cell repertoires in COVID-19. As for the study in general: From T cells, B-cell-depleted T cells, or PBMCs came the material, which was cDNA or gDNA.

As originally analysed: Nucleated cell counts were estimated from reference gene primer amplification. The repertoire was sequenced with immunoSEQ multiplex PCR; TCRdb's copy has only in-frame clones and lacks some. V, J and clone size derive from that table, while D and trimming were established from the DNA sequence. The repertoire holds 140,000 to 150,000 clones, 88% seen once, with more than 1% in the top ten. J gave up 3 bases and V 6 bases, and 0 bases lay outside the gene matches. This CDR3 has 13 residues. Germline CDR1 reads LNHDA; CDR2 reads SQIVND (reference sequence). Enrollees, about 18 to 89 years old, lived in some 24 US areas. Clinical histories supplied by participants themselves formed the basis of cohort assignment.

This TCR came from a woman younger than 45 with acute COVID-19. Specimen: PBMCs or T cells enriched from blood (not recorded which). V is TRBV19 and J is TRBJ1-1; 11 nucleotides align to TRBD1. The CDR3 loop reads CASRGQGDTEAFF. The CDR3 coding sequence is TGTGCCAGTAGGGGACAGGGGGACACTGAAGCTTTCTTT.